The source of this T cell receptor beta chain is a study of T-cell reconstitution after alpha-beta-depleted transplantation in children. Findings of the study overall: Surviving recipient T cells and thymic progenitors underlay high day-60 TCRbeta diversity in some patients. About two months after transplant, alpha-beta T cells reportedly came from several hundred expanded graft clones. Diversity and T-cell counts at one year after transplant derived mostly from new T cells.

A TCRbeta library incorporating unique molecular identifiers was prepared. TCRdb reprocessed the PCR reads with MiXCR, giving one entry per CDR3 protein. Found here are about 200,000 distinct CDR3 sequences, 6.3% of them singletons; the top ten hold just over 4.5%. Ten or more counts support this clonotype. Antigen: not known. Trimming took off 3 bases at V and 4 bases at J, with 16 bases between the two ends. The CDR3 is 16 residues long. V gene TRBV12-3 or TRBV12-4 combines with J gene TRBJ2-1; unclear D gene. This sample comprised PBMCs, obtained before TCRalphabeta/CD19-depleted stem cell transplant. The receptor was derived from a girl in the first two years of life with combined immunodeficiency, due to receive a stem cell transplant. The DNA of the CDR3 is TGTGCCAGCAGTTTTTTCGGTGCCGATAGGTACAATGAGCAGTTCTTC. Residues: CASSFFGADRYNEQFF.